This T cell receptor (beta chain) appears in the sequencing data of a study of blood T cell repertoires in COVID-19. Authors' processing steps: Nucleated cell number was recorded as an estimate derived from reference gene primer amplification. Sequencing was performed with immunoSEQ multiplex PCR; in TCRdb, only in-frame clones are kept and a portion is missing. V, J and clone size are those of that table, while D and trimming were read from the DNA. This table holds a few hundred thousand clones, 80% to 90% found once. The V gene's germline CDR1 is LGHDT and CDR2 YNNKEL (reference sequence). This CDR3 has 16 residues. Trimming took 1 base from V and 4 from J, leaving 11 bases between them.

The sample taken for sequencing was peripheral blood. The receptor's source is a woman aged 45-65 years who had recovered from COVID-19. This sequence joins TRBV3-1 (or the pseudogene TRBV3-2) and TRBJ1-6, with D possibly TRBD1 on 6 matching bases. The CDR3 region has the DNA TGTGCCAGCAGCCAAGTAGGTCAGGGGTATAATTCACCCCTCCACTTT. It codes for CASSQVGQGYNSPLHF.